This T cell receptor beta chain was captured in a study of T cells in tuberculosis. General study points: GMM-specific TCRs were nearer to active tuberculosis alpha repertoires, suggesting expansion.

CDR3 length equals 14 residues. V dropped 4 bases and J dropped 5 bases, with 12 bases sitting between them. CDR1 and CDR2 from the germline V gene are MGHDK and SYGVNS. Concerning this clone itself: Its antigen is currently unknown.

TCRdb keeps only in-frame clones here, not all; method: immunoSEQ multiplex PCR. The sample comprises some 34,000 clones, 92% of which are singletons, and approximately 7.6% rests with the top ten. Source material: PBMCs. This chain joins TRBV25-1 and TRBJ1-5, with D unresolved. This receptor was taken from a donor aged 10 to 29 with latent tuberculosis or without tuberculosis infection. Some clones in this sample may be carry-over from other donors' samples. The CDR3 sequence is CASSVGGFDQPQHF. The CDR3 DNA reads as TGTGCCAGCAGTGTAGGAGGGTTCGATCAGCCCCAGCATTTT. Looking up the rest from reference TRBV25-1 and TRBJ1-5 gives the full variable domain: EADIYQTPRYLVIGTGKKITLECSQTMGHDKMYWYQQDPGMELHLIHYSYGVNSTEKGDLSSESTVSRIRTEHFPLTLESARPSHTSQYLCASSVGGFDQPQHFGDGTRLSIL.